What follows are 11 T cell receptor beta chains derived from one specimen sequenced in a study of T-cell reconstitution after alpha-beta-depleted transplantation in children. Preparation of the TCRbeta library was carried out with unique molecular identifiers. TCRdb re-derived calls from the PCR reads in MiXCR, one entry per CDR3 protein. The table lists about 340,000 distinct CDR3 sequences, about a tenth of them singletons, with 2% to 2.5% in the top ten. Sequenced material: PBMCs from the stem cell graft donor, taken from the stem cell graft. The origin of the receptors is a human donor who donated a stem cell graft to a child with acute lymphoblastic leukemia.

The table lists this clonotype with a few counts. The chain's CDR3 is CASSQDPSGRALRETQYF. Written as DNA, the CDR3 is TGCGCCAGCAGCCAAGATCCTAGCGGGAGGGCCCTTCGGGAGACCCAGTACTTC. The rearrangement uses TRBV4-1 and TRBJ2-5, with TRBD2 matching over 12 bases. After removal of 0 bases from V and 5 bases from J, the junction contained 10 bases not matched to a gene. This CDR3 is 18 amino acids long. Per the germline V gene, CDR1 is MGHRA and CDR2 is YSYEKL.

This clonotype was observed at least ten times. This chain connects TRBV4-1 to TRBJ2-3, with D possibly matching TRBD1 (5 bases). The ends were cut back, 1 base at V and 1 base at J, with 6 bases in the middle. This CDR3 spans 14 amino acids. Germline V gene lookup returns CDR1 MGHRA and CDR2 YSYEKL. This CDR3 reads CASSQVQGTDTQYF. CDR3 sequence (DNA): TGCGCCAGCAGCCAAGTACAGGGCACAGATACGCAGTATTTT.

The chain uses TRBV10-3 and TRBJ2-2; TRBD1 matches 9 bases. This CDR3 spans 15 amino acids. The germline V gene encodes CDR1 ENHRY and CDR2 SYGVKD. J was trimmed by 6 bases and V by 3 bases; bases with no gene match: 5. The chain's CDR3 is CAISERDRVSGELFF. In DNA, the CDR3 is TGTGCCATCAGTGAAAGGGACAGGGTGTCCGGGGAGCTGTTTTTT.

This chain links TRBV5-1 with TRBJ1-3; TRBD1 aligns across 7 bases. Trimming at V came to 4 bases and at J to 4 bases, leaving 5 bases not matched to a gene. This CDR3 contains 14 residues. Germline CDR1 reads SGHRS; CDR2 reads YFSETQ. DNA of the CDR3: TGCGCCAGCAGCAACCAGGGGGACGGAAACACCATATATTTT. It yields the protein CASSNQGDGNTIYF.

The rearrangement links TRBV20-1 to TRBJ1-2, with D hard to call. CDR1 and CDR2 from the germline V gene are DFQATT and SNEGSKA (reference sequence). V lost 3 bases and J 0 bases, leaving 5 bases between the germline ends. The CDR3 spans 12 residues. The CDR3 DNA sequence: TGCAGTGCTAGGATCCCTAACTATGGCTACACCTTC. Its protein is CSARIPNYGYTF.

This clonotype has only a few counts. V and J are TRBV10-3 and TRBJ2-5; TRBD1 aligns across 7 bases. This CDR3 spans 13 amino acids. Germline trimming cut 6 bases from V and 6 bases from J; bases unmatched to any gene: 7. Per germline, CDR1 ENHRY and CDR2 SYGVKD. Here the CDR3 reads CAISPTGSQTQYF. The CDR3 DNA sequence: TGTGCCATCAGCCCGACAGGGTCTCAGACCCAGTACTTC.

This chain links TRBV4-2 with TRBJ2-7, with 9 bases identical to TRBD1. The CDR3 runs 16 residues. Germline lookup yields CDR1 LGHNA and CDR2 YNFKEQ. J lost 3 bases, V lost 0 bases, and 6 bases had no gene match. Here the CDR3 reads CASSQDRDRVIYEQYF. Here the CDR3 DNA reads TGTGCCAGCAGCCAAGACCGGGACAGGGTGATCTACGAGCAGTACTTC.

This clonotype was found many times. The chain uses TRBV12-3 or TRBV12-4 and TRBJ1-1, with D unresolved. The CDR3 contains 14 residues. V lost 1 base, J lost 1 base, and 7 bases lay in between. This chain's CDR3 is CASSLVQTNTEAFF. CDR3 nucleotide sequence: TGTGCCAGCAGTTTAGTTCAAACGAACACTGAAGCTTTCTTT.

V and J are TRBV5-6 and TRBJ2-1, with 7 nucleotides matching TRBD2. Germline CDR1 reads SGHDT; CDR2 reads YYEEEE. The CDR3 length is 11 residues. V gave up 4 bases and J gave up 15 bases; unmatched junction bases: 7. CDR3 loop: CASSLGLGMFF. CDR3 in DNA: TGTGCCAGCAGCCTCGGACTAGGGATGTTCTTC.

The DNA for the CDR3 is TGTGCCAGCAGCACCTGGACAGGGGGCAAGGATAATTCACCCCTCCACTTT. The encoded protein is CASSTWTGGKDNSPLHF. The rearrangement joins TRBV5-6 to TRBJ1-6; 11 nucleotides line up with TRBD1. This CDR3 spans 17 amino acids. From germline, CDR1 is SGHDT and CDR2 YYEEEE. The ends lost 4 bases at V and 5 bases at J; junction bases unmatched: 8.

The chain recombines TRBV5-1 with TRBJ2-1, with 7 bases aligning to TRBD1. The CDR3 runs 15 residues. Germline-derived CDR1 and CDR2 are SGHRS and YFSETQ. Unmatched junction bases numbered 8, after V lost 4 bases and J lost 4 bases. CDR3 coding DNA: TGCGCCAGCAGCGAAACCGGGACAGCTTACAATGAGCAGTTCTTC. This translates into CASSETGTAYNEQFF.